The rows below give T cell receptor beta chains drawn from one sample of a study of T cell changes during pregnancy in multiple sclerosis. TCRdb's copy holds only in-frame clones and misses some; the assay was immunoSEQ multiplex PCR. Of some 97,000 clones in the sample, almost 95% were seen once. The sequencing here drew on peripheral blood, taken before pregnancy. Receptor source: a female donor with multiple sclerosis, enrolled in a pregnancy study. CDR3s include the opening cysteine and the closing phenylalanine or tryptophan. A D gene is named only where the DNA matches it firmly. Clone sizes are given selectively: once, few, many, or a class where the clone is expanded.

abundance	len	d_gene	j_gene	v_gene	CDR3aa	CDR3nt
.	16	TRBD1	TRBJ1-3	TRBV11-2	CASSPIRGPSGNTIYF	TGTGCCAGCAGCCCAATCAGGGGGCCCTCTGGAAACACCATATATTTT
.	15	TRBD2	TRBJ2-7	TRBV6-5	CASSTGTSGSYEQYF	TGTGCCAGCAGTACCGGGACTAGCGGCTCCTACGAGCAGTACTTC
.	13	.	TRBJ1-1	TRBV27	CASSYSFRTEAFF	TGTGCCAGCAGCTACTCTTTCCGTACTGAAGCTTTCTTT
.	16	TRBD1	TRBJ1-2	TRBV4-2	CASSPTSRDRNYGYTF	TGTGCCAGCAGCCCCACCTCCCGGGACAGGAACTATGGCTACACCTTC
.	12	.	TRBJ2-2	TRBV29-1	CSVAAGTGELFF	TGCAGCGTTGCGGCGGGAACCGGGGAGCTGTTTTTT
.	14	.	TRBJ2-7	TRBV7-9	CASSSIGVLNEQYF	TGTGCCAGCAGCTCGATAGGGGTTCTGAACGAGCAGTACTTC
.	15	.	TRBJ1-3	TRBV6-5	CASSYSGSSGNTIYF	TGTGCCAGCAGTTACTCCGGGAGCTCTGGAAACACCATATATTTT
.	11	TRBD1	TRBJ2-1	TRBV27	CASSSTGREFF	TGTGCCAGCAGCTCGACAGGGCGAGAGTTCTTC
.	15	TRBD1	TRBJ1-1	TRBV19	CASSVEDRGNTEAFF	TGTGCCAGTAGTGTTGAGGACAGGGGGAACACTGAAGCTTTCTTT
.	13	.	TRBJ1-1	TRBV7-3	CASSYTLNTEAFF	TGTGCCAGCTCCTATACTTTGAACACTGAAGCTTTCTTT
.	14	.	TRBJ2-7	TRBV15	CATSRGQGPYEQYF	TGTGCCACCAGCAGAGGGCAGGGGCCCTACGAGCAGTACTTC
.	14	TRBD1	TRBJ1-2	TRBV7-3	CASSPATGNYGYTF	TGTGCCAGCAGCCCCGCGACAGGGAACTATGGCTACACCTTC
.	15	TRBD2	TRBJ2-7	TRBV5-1	CASSLGLAGGQEQYF	TGCGCCAGCAGCTTGGGACTAGCGGGAGGGCAGGAGCAGTACTTC
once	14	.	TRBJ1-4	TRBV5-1	CASSLDKIDEKLFF	TGCGCCAGCAGCCTCGACAAGATCGATGAAAAACTGTTTTTT
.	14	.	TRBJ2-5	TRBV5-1	CASSSEQGFETQYF	TGCGCCAGCAGCTCTGAACAGGGCTTTGAGACCCAGTACTTC
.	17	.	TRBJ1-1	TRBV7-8	CASSPRPRQDLNTEAFF	TGTGCCAGCAGCCCCCGCCCCCGACAGGACCTGAACACTGAAGCTTTCTTT
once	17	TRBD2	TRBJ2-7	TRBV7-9	CASSLPPGSSGIYEQYF	TGTGCCAGCAGCTTACCCCCTGGGTCTAGCGGAATCTACGAGCAGTACTTC
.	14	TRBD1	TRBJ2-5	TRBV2	CASLVGQGQETQYF	TGTGCCAGCCTAGTCGGACAGGGCCAAGAGACCCAGTACTTC
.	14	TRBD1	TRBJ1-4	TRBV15	CATSRRDRNEKLFF	TGTGCCACCAGCAGGCGGGACAGAAATGAAAAACTGTTTTTT
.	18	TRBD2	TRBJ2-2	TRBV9	CASSVDHSPGLATGELFF	TGTGCCAGCAGCGTCGATCACTCTCCGGGACTAGCGACCGGGGAGCTGTTTTTT
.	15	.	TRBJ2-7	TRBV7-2	CASSSGAGFLDEQYF	TGTGCCAGCAGCTCAGGGGCAGGGTTTCTCGACGAGCAGTACTTC
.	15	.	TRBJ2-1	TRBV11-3	CASSLIVPRYNEQFF	TGTGCCAGCAGCTTAATAGTTCCTCGATACAATGAGCAGTTCTTC
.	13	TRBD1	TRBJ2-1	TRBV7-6	CASSSTGGDEQFF	TGTGCCAGCAGCTCGACAGGGGGCGATGAGCAGTTCTTC
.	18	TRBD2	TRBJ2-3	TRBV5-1	CASSLASLAGGGADTQYF	TGCGCCAGCAGCTTGGCCAGCCTAGCGGGAGGTGGGGCAGATACGCAGTATTTT
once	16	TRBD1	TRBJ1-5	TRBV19	CASSIVQGALDQPQHF	TGTGCCAGTAGTATAGTACAGGGGGCCCTCGATCAGCCCCAGCATTTT
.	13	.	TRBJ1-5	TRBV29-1	CSVAGSSNQPQHF	TGCAGCGTCGCAGGGTCAAGCAATCAGCCCCAGCATTTT
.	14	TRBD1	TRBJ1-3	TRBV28	CASRDRGPGNTIYF	TGTGCCAGCAGGGACAGGGGCCCTGGAAACACCATATATTTT
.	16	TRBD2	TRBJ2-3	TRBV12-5	CASGWILAGVTDTQYF	TGTGCTAGTGGTTGGATACTAGCGGGAGTCACAGATACGCAGTATTTT
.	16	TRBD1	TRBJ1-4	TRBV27	CASSLLAGTGGEKLFF	TGTGCCAGCAGTTTATTGGCCGGGACAGGGGGTGAAAAACTGTTTTTT
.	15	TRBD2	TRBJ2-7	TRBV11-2	CASSLRLAGAYEQYF	TGTGCCAGCAGCTTACGACTAGCGGGAGCCTACGAGCAGTACTTC
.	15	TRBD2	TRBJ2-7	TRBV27	CASSSLREGRGEQYF	TGTGCCAGCAGTTCCCTACGGGAGGGCCGGGGCGAGCAGTACTTC
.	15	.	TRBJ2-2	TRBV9	CASRMAGSNTGELFF	TGTGCCAGCAGGATGGCGGGGTCGAACACCGGGGAGCTGTTTTTT
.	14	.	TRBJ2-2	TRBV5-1	CASSVTGNTGELFF	TGCGCCAGCTCAGTAACAGGGAACACCGGGGAGCTGTTTTTT
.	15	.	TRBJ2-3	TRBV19	CASSIGQGRGDTQYF	TGTGCCAGTAGTATCGGGCAGGGAAGGGGCGATACGCAGTATTTT
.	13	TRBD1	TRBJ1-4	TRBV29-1	CSDRDRGHEKLFF	TGCAGCGATAGGGACAGGGGACATGAAAAACTGTTTTTT
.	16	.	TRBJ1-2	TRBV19	CASSIDASGIRDGYTF	TGTGCCAGTAGTATAGATGCCTCAGGAATACGCGATGGCTACACCTTC
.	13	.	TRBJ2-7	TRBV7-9	CASSLTEAYEQYF	TGTGCCAGCAGCTTAACCGAGGCCTACGAGCAGTACTTC
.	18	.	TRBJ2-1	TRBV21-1	CASSFIATGTSGINEQFF	TGTGCCAGCAGCTTTATAGCCACCGGGACTAGCGGGATTAATGAGCAGTTCTTC
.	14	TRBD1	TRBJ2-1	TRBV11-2	CASSFGQGMYEQFF	TGTGCCAGCAGCTTTGGACAGGGGATGTATGAGCAGTTCTTC
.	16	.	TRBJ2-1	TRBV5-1	CASSLVRGRSYNEQFF	TGCGCCAGCAGCTTGGTTCGTGGGAGGTCCTACAATGAGCAGTTCTTC
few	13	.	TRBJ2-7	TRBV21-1	CASSSYSSYEQYF	TGTGCCAGCAGCAGTTACAGCTCCTACGAGCAGTACTTC
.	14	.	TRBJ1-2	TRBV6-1	CASSLWGVGYGYTF	TGTGCCAGCAGTCTGTGGGGCGTGGGGTATGGCTACACCTTC